Following are 19 T cell receptor beta chains from one sample sequenced in a study of untreated major depressive disorder. General observations from the study: Depressed patients' CD4+ T cells carried increased TRBV05-01 (Vbeta 5.1) usage versus control CD4+ T cells.

TCRdb's copy holds only in-frame clones and misses some; the assay was immunoSEQ multiplex PCR. The data hold about 25,000 clones, with about 90% observed a single time. What these receptors recognize is not known. The sample comprised CD4+ T cells from PBMCs. These receptors originate from a young woman with major depressive disorder.

In nucleotides, the CDR3 is TGTGCCAGCAGCTTGCGGGGCCAAGATGGCTACACCTTC. Translating it yields CASSLRGQDGYTF. This sequence joins TRBV5-8 and TRBJ1-2; TRBD1 is a possible D gene (5 bases). The germline gives CDR1 SGHTS, CDR2 YDEGEE. V lost 1 base to trimming and J lost 6 bases, with 10 bases between them. The CDR3 sequence is 13 residues long.

Only a few counts were recorded for this clone. V and J are TRBV4-1 and TRBJ2-6; perhaps TRBD2 as D (5 bases). Germline loops: CDR1 MGHRA, CDR2 YSYEKL. The V end lost 6 bases, the J end lost 2 bases, and 20 bases lay between the germline ends. The CDR3 sequence is 18 residues long. CDR3 residues: CASRPPGQRTTGANVLTF. For the CDR3, the DNA is TGCGCCAGCAGGCCCCCCGGGCAGCGGACGACTGGGGCCAACGTCCTGACTTTC.

The rearrangement links TRBV29-1 to TRBJ1-4; possibly TRBD1 for D (6 bases). This CDR3 region has 15 residues. The V end lost 1 base, the J end lost 4 bases, and 13 bases lay between the germline ends. Germline CDR1 is SQVTM and CDR2 is ANQGSEA. CDR3 nucleotides: TGCAGCGTTGAAGGGGTTGCAGGGGATAATGAAAAACTGTTTTTT. It encodes CSVEGVAGDNEKLFF.

The chain combines TRBV7-9 with TRBJ1-4, with TRBD1 as a possible D gene (6 bases). V was clipped by 6 bases and J by 7 bases, with 21 bases between them. Germline V lookup: CDR1 SEHNR, CDR2 FQNEAQ (reference sequence). This CDR3 has 16 amino acids. DNA for the CDR3: TGTGCCAGCAGGGGTGTTTATGGCAGGGGAACTGAAAAACTGTTTTTT. Translated, it gives CASRGVYGRGTEKLFF. Full variable domain (outside the CDR3, taken from reference TRBV7-9 and TRBJ1-4): DTGVSQNPRHKITKRGQNVTFRCDPISEHNRLYWYRQTLGQGPEFLTYFQNEAQLEKSRLLSDRFSAERPKGSFSTLEIQRTEQGDSAMYLCASRGVYGRGTEKLFFGSGTQLSVL.

This rearrangement joins TRBV28 to TRBJ2-1, with 7 bases aligning to TRBD2. There are 14 residues in the CDR3. V dropped 5 bases and J dropped 10; count of bases not matched to a gene: 11. Germline CDR1 MDHEN, CDR2 SYDVKM. The CDR3 nucleotides read TGTGCCAGCAGTCCAACCCTCGGGGGGAACGAGCAGTTCTTC. It codes for CASSPTLGGNEQFF.

A single count supports this clone. The chain combines TRBV5-1 with TRBJ2-5; D remains ambiguous. The V gene lost 4 bases and the J gene lost 2 bases, with 9 bases spanning the gap. The CDR3 is 13 residues long. Per germline, CDR1 SGHRS and CDR2 YFSETQ. The CDR3 loop reads CASSPAGQETQYF. CDR3 nucleotides: TGCGCCAGCAGCCCGGCAGGACAAGAGACCCAGTACTTC.

For this clone: At one end, the junction sequence differs from germline, possibly due to a read error. The chain employs TRBV7-7 and TRBJ1-3, with D possibly matching TRBD1 (5 bases). Looked up from germline, CDR1 is SSHAT and CDR2 is FNYEAQ (reference sequence). The CDR3 spans 15 residues. The CDR3 coding sequence is TGTGCTAGCAGCTTAGCTGAGGGGCAGGGAAACACCATATATTTT. Protein sequence: CASSLAEGQGNTIYF.

The V gene is TRBV7-2, the J gene TRBJ2-7; D possibly corresponds to TRBD1 (6 bases). There are 17 residues in the CDR3. V gave up 0 bases and J gave up 5 bases, with 20 bases separating them. Germline values: CDR1 SGHTA, CDR2 FQGNSA. Here the CDR3 DNA reads TGTGCCAGCAGCTTAGCCCGGTCCAGGCAGGGGCGGGACGAGCAGTACTTC. This gives the protein CASSLARSRQGRDEQYF. Using reference TRBV7-2 and TRBJ2-7 for the parts outside the CDR3, the full variable domain is GAGVSQSPSNKVTEKGKDVELRCDPISGHTALYWYRQSLGQGLEFLIYFQGNSAPDKSGLPSDRFSAERTGGSVSTLTIQRTQQEDSAVYLCASSLARSRQGRDEQYFGPGTRLTVT.

The chain recombines TRBV5-4 with TRBJ2-4; no definite D call. This CDR3 has 16 amino acids. Looked up from germline, CDR1 is SGHNT and CDR2 is YYREEE (reference sequence). V was trimmed by 0 bases and J by 0 bases, leaving 10 bases between them. Here the CDR3 DNA reads TGTGCCAGCAGCTTGGCCCCGATACTAGCCAAAAACATTCAGTACTTC. Its translation: CASSLAPILAKNIQYF. The complete variable domain, with remaining parts taken from reference TRBV5-4 and TRBJ2-4, reads ETGVTQSPTHLIKTRGQQVTLRCSSQSGHNTVSWYQQALGQGPQFIFQYYREEENGRGNFPPRFSGLQFPNYSSELNVNALELDDSALYLCASSLAPILAKNIQYFGAGTRLSVL.

The chain has TRBV5-1 and TRBJ2-5; D assignment may be TRBD1 or TRBD2 (5 bases each). Germline V lookup: CDR1 SGHRS, CDR2 YFSETQ. V was clipped by 0 bases and J by 5 bases, with 17 bases between them. The CDR3 is 16 residues long. The CDR3 DNA sequence: TGCGCCAGCAGCTTGGCCCTGGCGGTGGGACCCGAGACCCAGTACTTC. Protein sequence: CASSLALAVGPETQYF.

CDR3 region: CASSLRQGGGTYEQYF. For the CDR3, the DNA is TGTGCCAGCAGCTTGAGACAGGGTGGGGGGACCTACGAGCAGTACTTC. The chain recombines TRBV5-6 with TRBJ2-7; D is perhaps TRBD1 (7 bases). Between the trimmed V and J ends, which lost 1 base and 2 bases, there was a span of 16 bases. CDR3 length equals 16 residues. Germline CDR1 is SGHDT and CDR2 is YYEEEE.

Comments on this clone: Germline and junction disagree at one end, which may indicate a read error. V gene TRBV7-7 combines with J gene TRBJ2-5; 8 bases agree with TRBD2. The CDR3 runs to 16 residues. Germline V gene lookup returns CDR1 SSHAT and CDR2 FNYEAQ (reference sequence). CDR3 coding DNA: TGTGCTAGCAGCCCCTTGGGGCTAGCGGGCCGGGAGACCCAGTACTTC. This encodes CASSPLGLAGRETQYF.

The rearrangement uses TRBV6-6 and TRBJ1-1, with D unclear. The CDR3 is made up of 11 amino acids. Trimming took off 6 bases at V and 2 bases at J, with 4 bases between the two ends. Looked up from germline, CDR1 is MNHNY and CDR2 is SVGAGI (reference sequence). The CDR3 nucleotides are TGTGCCAGCAGGGTTAACACTGAAGCTTTCTTT. Protein product: CASRVNTEAFF.

This rearrangement joins TRBV5-6 to TRBJ2-7, with D tentatively TRBD1 (6 bases). Trimming shortened V by 4 bases and J by 3 bases, and 14 bases separated the two germline ends. The CDR3 runs 14 residues. Germline CDR1 reads SGHDT; CDR2 reads YYEEEE. The CDR3 coding sequence is TGTGCCAGCAGCCCCCTAGGACAGAGCTACGAGCAGTACTTC. It codes for CASSPLGQSYEQYF.

The rearrangement joins TRBV11-2 to TRBJ2-3, with D maybe TRBD2 (6 bases). This CDR3 spans 15 amino acids. Germline CDR1 SGHAT, CDR2 FQNNGV. With 1 base removed from V and 4 bases from J, the gap between germline ends came to 12 bases. CDR3 protein: CASSLVSGVSDTQYF. CDR3 coding DNA: TGTGCCAGCAGCTTAGTATCGGGAGTCTCAGATACGCAGTATTTT.

V gene TRBV4-2 combines with J gene TRBJ1-6; D not certain. The V end was cut by 0 bases, the J end by 10 bases, with 10 bases between. The V gene's germline CDR1 is LGHNA and CDR2 YNFKEQ. The CDR3 has 14 amino acids. CDR3 sequence reads: CASSQDFAVSPLHF. CDR3 sequence (DNA): TGTGCCAGCAGCCAAGATTTTGCGGTATCACCCCTCCACTTT.

The rearrangement links TRBV2 to TRBJ2-5; D is undetermined. Trimming removed 4 bases at V and 4 bases at J, with 10 bases between. Germline loops: CDR1 SNHLY, CDR2 FYNNEI. The length of the CDR3 is 13 residues. The CDR3 is CASSGHLRETQYF. CDR3 DNA: TGTGCCAGCAGTGGCCATCTTCGAGAGACCCAGTACTTC.

The rearrangement links TRBV5-1 to TRBJ1-2, with 9 bases identical to TRBD1. V shed 5 bases, J shed 6 bases, and the junction held 5 bases outside the gene matches. There are 13 residues in the CDR3. From germline, CDR1 is SGHRS and CDR2 YFSETQ. CDR3 nucleotides: TGCGCCAGCAGTTGGGGACAGGGTGATGGCTACACCTTC. Its translation: CASSWGQGDGYTF.

The chain is built from TRBV5-4 and TRBJ2-5, with 8 bases identical to TRBD2. J gave up 2 bases and V 1 base, and 4 bases lay outside the gene matches. There are 15 residues in the CDR3. Germline CDR1 reads SGHNT; CDR2 reads YYREEE (reference sequence). The CDR3 DNA follows: TGTGCCAGCAGCTTGCGGGTAGCGGGGCAAGAGACCCAGTACTTC. It is translated as CASSLRVAGQETQYF.